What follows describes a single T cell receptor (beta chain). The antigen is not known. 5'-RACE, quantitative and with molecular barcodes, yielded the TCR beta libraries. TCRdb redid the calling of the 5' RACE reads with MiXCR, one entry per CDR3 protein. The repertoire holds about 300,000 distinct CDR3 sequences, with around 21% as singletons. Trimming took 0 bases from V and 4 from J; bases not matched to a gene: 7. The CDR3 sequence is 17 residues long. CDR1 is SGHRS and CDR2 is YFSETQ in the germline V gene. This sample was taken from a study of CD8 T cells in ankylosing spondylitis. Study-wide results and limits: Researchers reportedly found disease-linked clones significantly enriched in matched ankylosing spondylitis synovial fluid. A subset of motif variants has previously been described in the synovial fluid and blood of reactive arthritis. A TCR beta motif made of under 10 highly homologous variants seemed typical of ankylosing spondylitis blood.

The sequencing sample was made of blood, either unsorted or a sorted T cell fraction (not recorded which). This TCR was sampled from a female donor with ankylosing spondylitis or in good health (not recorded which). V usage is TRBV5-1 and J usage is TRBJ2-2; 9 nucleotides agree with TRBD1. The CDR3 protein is CASSLAAGTGITGELFF. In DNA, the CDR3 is TGCGCCAGCAGCTTGGCCGCCGGGACAGGGATCACCGGGGAGCTGTTTTTT.